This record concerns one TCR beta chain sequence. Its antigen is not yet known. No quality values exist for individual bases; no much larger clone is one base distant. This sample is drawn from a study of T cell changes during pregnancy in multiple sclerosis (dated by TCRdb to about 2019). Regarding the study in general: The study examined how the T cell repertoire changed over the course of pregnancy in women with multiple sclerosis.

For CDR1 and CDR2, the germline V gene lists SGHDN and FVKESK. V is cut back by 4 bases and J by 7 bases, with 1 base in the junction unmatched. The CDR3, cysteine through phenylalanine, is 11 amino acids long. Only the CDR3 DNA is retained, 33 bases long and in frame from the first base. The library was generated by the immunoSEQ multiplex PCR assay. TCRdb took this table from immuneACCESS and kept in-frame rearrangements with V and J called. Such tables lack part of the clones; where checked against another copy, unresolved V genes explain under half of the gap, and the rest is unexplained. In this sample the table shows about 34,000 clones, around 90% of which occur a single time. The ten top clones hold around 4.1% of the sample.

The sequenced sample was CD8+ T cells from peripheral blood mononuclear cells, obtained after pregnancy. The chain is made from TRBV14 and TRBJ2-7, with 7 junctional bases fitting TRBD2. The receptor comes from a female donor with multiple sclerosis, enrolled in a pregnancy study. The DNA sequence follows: TGTGCCAGCAGCCTGGGGGGGGAGCAGTACTTC. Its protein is CASSLGGEQYF.